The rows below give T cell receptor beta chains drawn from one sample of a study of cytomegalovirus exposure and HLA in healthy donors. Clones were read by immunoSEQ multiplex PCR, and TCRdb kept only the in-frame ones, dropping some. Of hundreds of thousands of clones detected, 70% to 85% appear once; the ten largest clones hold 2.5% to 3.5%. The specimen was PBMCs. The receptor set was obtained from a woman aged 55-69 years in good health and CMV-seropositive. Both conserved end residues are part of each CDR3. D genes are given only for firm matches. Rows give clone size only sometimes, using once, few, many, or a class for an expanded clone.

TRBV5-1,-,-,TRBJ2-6,CASSYSGSSGANVLTF,TGCGCCAGCAGCTACAGCGGATCTTCTGGGGCCAACGTCCTGACTTTC
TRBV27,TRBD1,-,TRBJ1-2,CASSHYGTAANYGYTF,TGTGCCAGCAGTCATTATGGGACAGCTGCTAACTATGGCTACACCTTC
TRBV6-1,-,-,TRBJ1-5,CASGRADRRHQPQHF,TGTGCCAGCGGGAGAGCAGACAGGAGACATCAGCCCCAGCATTTT
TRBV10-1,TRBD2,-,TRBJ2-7,CASSEAGGDSYEQYF,TGCGCCAGCAGTGAAGCGGGAGGGGACTCCTACGAGCAGTACTTC
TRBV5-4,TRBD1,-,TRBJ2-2,CASTRDRDAGELFF,TGTGCCAGCACCCGGGACAGGGACGCCGGGGAGCTGTTTTTT
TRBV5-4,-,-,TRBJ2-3,CASSPPGGVQSTDTQYF,TGTGCCAGCAGCCCGCCGGGCGGGGTCCAGAGCACAGATACGCAGTATTTT
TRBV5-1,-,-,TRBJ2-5,CASSLNGQETQYF,TGCGCCAGCAGCTTGAACGGTCAAGAGACCCAGTACTTC
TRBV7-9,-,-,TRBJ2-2,CASSSGQKNTGELFF,TGTGCCAGCAGCTCCGGACAGAAGAACACCGGGGAGCTGTTTTTT
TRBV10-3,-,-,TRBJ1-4,CAISDRRETNEKLFF,TGTGCCATCAGTGACCGACGGGAGACTAATGAAAAACTGTTTTTT
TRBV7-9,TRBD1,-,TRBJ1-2,CSSSLVGGQGVYGYTF,TGTTCCAGCAGCTTAGTTGGGGGACAGGGGGTTTATGGCTACACCTTC
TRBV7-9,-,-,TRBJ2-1,CASRAPGLSLTNEQFF,TGTGCCAGCAGGGCGCCGGGACTCTCTTTAACCAATGAGCAGTTCTTC
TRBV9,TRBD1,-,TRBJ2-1,CASSVEGQGMGEQFF,TGTGCCAGCAGCGTAGAGGGACAGGGAATGGGTGAGCAGTTCTTC
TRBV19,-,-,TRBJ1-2,CASSADIYGYTF,TGTGCCAGTAGTGCGGACATCTATGGCTACACCTTC
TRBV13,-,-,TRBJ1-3,CASSRDPSREGNTIYF,TGTGCCAGCAGCAGAGATCCTTCCAGGGAAGGAAACACCATATATTTT
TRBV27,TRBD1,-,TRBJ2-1,CASSFSRGFNTYNEQFF,TGTGCCAGCAGTTTTTCCAGGGGGTTTAACACCTACAATGAGCAGTTCTTC
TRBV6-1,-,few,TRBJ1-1,CASTKDRLVPEAFF,TGTGCCAGCACCAAAGACAGGCTGGTCCCTGAAGCTTTCTTT
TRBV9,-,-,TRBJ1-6,CASSARGVFGSYNSPLHF,TGTGCCAGCAGCGCCAGGGGAGTATTTGGCTCCTATAATTCACCCCTCCACTTT
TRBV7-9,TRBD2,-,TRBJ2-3,CSSSFPAGSGTDTQYF,TGTTCCAGCAGCTTCCCAGCGGGATCGGGCACAGATACGCAGTATTTT
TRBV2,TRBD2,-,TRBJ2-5,CASSEHGLAEETQYF,TGTGCCAGCAGTGAGCATGGCCTAGCGGAAGAGACCCAGTACTTC
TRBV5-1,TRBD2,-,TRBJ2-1,CASSFGLAGGHEQFF,TGCGCCAGCAGCTTCGGACTAGCGGGAGGGCACGAGCAGTTCTTC
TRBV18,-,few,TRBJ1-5,CASSPNRGNQPQHF,TGTGCCAGCTCCCCCAACAGGGGCAATCAGCCCCAGCATTTT
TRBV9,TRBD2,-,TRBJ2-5,CASSVAGSGEETQYF,TGTGCCAGCAGCGTAGCAGGTAGCGGGGAAGAGACCCAGTACTTC
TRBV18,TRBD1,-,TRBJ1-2,CASSPMGQSYSYGYTF,TGTGCCAGCTCACCAATGGGACAGTCATACAGCTATGGCTACACCTTC
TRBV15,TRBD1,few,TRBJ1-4,CATSGGQGGTNEKLFF,TGTGCCACCAGCGGGGGACAGGGAGGAACTAATGAAAAACTGTTTTTT
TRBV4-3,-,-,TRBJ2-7,CASSQDRELLYEQYF,TGCGCCAGCAGCCAAGATCGCGAACTCCTATACGAGCAGTACTTC
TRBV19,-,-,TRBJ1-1,CASSMIGQYTEAFF,TGTGCCAGTAGTATGATCGGACAGTACACTGAAGCTTTCTTT
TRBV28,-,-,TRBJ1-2,CASSLLGGGYTF,TGTGCCAGCAGTTTATTAGGGGGTGGCTACACCTTC
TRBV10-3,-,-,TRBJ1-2,CAIGSGYTF,TGTGCCATCGGGAGCGGCTACACCTTC
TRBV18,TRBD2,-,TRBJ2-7,CASSSSSGSFSYEQYF,TGTGCCAGCTCGTCATCTAGCGGGTCCTTCTCCTACGAGCAGTACTTC
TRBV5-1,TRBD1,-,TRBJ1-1,CASSFTGADTEAFF,TGCGCCAGCAGCTTCACAGGGGCGGACACTGAAGCTTTCTTT
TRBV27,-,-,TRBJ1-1,CASSSPGTEAFF,TGTGCCAGCAGTTCCCCAGGCACTGAAGCTTTCTTT
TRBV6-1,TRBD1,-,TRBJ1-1,CASSVSQGLPEAFF,TGTGCCAGCAGTGTGTCACAGGGGCTTCCTGAAGCTTTCTTT
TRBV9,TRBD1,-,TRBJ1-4,CASSAQDRGTNEKLFF,TGTGCCAGCAGCGCACAGGACAGGGGAACTAATGAAAAACTGTTTTTT
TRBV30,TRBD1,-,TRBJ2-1,CAWSVQGNEQFF,TGTGCCTGGAGTGTACAGGGGAATGAGCAGTTCTTC
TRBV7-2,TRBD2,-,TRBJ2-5,CASSELAGVPETQYF,TGTGCCAGCAGCGAACTAGCGGGGGTCCCAGAGACCCAGTACTTC
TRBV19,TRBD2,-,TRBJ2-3,CASSIYLAGRDTQYF,TGTGCCAGTAGTATATATCTAGCGGGGAGAGATACGCAGTATTTT
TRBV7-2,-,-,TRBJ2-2,CASSSNRNTGELFF,TGTGCCAGCAGCTCCAACAGGAACACCGGGGAGCTGTTTTTT
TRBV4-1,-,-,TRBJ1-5,CASSQPGGKQPQHF,TGCGCCAGCAGCCAACCGGGAGGGAAACAGCCCCAGCATTTT
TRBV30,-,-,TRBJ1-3,CAFGQYSGNTIYF,TGTGCCTTCGGACAGTACTCTGGAAACACCATATATTTT
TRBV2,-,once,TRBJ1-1,CASSDFRGSTEAFF,TGTGCCAGCAGTGATTTTCGGGGGAGCACTGAAGCTTTCTTT